One sample yielded the 11 T cell receptor beta chains listed below, sequenced in a study of T cells expressing NK-cell markers. Each CDR3 protein gets one entry in TCRdb, which reprocessed the 5' RACE reads and gives no DNA. This table holds more than 250,000 distinct CDR3 sequences. The sequencing input was blood T cells: a sorted CD56 or NKG2C T cell subset, CD4+ or CD8+ T cells, or bulk PBMC T cells (not recorded which). The source of these receptors is a man younger than 35 in good health.

This chain joins TRBV30 and TRBJ1-1; the D gene TCRdb calls, TRBD1, cannot be checked with no DNA. CDR3 length: 14 residues. CDR1 and CDR2 from the germline V gene are GTSNPN and SVGIG (reference sequence). The CDR3 protein is CASSSRGLGTEAFF.

The V gene is TRBV29-1, the J gene TRBJ2-5; without DNA, the TCRdb call of TRBD2 cannot be checked. Germline values: CDR1 SQVTM, CDR2 ANQGSEA. The CDR3 sequence is 13 residues long. This CDR3 reads CSVDGRAKKTQYF.

The chain links TRBV15 to TRBJ2-5. In germline, CDR1 is LNHNV, CDR2 YYDKDF (reference sequence). This CDR3 has 13 amino acids. CDR3 sequence: CATSRGIGEAQYF. The whole variable domain, filled in from reference TRBV15 and TRBJ2-5, reads DAMVIQNPRYQVTQFGKPVTLSCSQTLNHNVMYWYQQKSSQAPKLLFHYYDKDFNNEADTPDNFQSRRPNTSFCFLDIRSPGLGDTAMYLCATSRGIGEAQYFGPGTRLLVL.

The V and J genes are TRBV29-1 and TRBJ1-1. CDR1 and CDR2 from the germline V gene are SQVTM and ANQGSEA. This CDR3 comprises 14 residues. This CDR3 reads CSVTHGLMNTEAFF.

The chain's CDR3 is CASRQGLAGGGFGQYF. The rearrangement uses TRBV6-1 and TRBJ2-7; TCRdb gives TRBD2 as the D gene, but with no DNA this cannot be confirmed. Germline V gene data show CDR1 as MNHNS and CDR2 as SASEGT. The CDR3 runs 16 residues.

The chain carries TRBV6-1 and TRBJ2-4; TCRdb's D gene call, TRBD1, goes unchecked for lack of DNA. This CDR3 contains 15 residues. Germline V gene data show CDR1 as MNHNS and CDR2 as SASEGT. The CDR3 sequence: CASSRDTIAKNIQYF.

CDR3 sequence reads: CASSRLADNYEQYF. This chain uses TRBV5-1 with TRBJ2-7; TCRdb designates TRBD2, a call that cannot be tested without DNA. This CDR3 contains 14 residues. Germline V gene data show CDR1 as SGHRS and CDR2 as YFSETQ. The entire variable domain, with the rest obtained from reference TRBV5-1 and TRBJ2-7, is as follows: KAGVTQTPRYLIKTRGQQVTLSCSPISGHRSVSWYQQTPGQGLQFLFEYFSETQRNKGNFPGRFSGRQFSNSRSEMNVSTLELGDSALYLCASSRLADNYEQYFGPGTRLTVT.

V is TRBV5-1 and J is TRBJ1-6. Germline V gene lookup returns CDR1 SGHRS and CDR2 YFSETQ. The CDR3 consists of 18 residues. CDR3 loop: CASSFSWTRSSYNSPLHF.

The chain links TRBV6-5 to TRBJ2-5. Per the germline V gene, CDR1 is MNHEY and CDR2 is SVGAGI. CDR3 length: 15 residues. The CDR3 region is CASSYSLREKETQYF.

The chain links TRBV27 to TRBJ2-3; TCRdb lists TRBD2, though no DNA is available to test this call. This CDR3 comprises 18 residues. Germline values: CDR1 MNHEY, CDR2 SMNVEV (reference sequence). CDR3 residues: CASSLLRGTRRSTDTQYF.

V usage is TRBV7-2 and J usage is TRBJ2-3. Germline CDR1 and CDR2: SGHTA and FQGNSA. The CDR3 totals 15 residues. CDR3 residues: CASSEIGSGTDTQYF.